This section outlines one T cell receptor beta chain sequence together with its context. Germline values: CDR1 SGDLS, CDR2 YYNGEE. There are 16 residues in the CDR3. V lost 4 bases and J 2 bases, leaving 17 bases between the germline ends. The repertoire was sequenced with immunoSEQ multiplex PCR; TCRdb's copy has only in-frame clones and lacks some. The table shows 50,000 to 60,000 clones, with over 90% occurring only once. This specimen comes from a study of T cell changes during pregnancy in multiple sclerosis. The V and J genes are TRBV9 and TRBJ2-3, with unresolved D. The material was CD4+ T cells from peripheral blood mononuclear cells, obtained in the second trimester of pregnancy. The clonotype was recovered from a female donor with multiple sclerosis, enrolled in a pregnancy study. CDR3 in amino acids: CASSPYSPSNTDTQYF. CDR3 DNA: TGTGCCAGCAGCCCCTATAGCCCCTCCAACACAGATACGCAGTATTTT.